The source of this T cell receptor (beta chain) is a study of cytomegalovirus exposure and HLA in healthy donors. Study background: The approximately 110 validation repertoires and the approximately 630 first-cohort repertoires shared a platform, a later analysis reported.

Points on this clone: Its antigen is not identified.

CDR1 and CDR2 (germline): LGHNA, YSLEER. Trimming at V came to 0 bases and at J to 5 bases, leaving 5 bases not matched to a gene. The CDR3 spans 15 residues. Findings of the study overall: A few CMV-associated chains proved CMV antigen-specific in vitro.

Here immunoSEQ multiplex PCR was the method, and the copy in TCRdb shows in-frame clones only, minus some. The repertoire consists of under 200,000 clones, with about 90% occurring once and the leading ten covering about 2.9%. The rearrangement links TRBV4-3 to TRBJ2-5; 8 nucleotides align to TRBD1. This sequence originates from a woman in her late teens or twenties in good health and CMV-seropositive. Specimen: PBMCs. The CDR3 loop reads CASSQERTGWETQYF. As DNA, the CDR3 is TGCGCCAGCAGCCAAGAAAGGACAGGGTGGGAGACCCAGTACTTC.